Below, 22 T cell receptor beta chains from the same sample are listed, as sequenced in a study of blood T cell repertoires in COVID-19. Only in-frame clones appear in the TCRdb table, and some are missing; sequencing was by immunoSEQ multiplex PCR. The data show about 140,000 clones, around 80% seen once. Material for sequencing was peripheral blood. The receptors originated from a woman aged 60-75 years with acute or convalescent COVID-19.

The CDR3 loop is CASSLWTGLTNTEAFF. Written as DNA, the CDR3 is TGCGCCAGCAGCCTTTGGACAGGGCTAACGAACACTGAAGCTTTCTTT. The rearrangement links TRBV5-1 to TRBJ1-1; 8 bases align to TRBD1. From germline, CDR1 is SGHRS and CDR2 YFSETQ. This CDR3 has 16 residues. Losses at the gene ends were 4 bases for V and 1 base for J; bases not matched to a gene: 9. The variable domain in full, with the rest retrieved from reference TRBV5-1 and TRBJ1-1, is KAGVTQTPRYLIKTRGQQVTLSCSPISGHRSVSWYQQTPGQGLQFLFEYFSETQRNKGNFPGRFSGRQFSNSRSEMNVSTLELGDSALYLCASSLWTGLTNTEAFFGQGTRLTVV.

This clone was recorded a few times. The chain carries TRBV29-1 and TRBJ2-7, with TRBD2 matching 8 bases. The CDR3 loop spans 14 amino acids. The germline V gene encodes CDR1 SQVTM and CDR2 ANQGSEA. With 5 bases clipped from V and 6 bases from J, the junction kept 12 bases outside the gene matches. The CDR3 here is CSVCTGTSIGEQYF. The CDR3 bases are TGCAGCGTTTGTACCGGGACTAGTATCGGCGAGCAGTACTTC.

This clone was detected a few times. The V call is TRBV6-4, the J call TRBJ2-3; the D is unclear. In germline, CDR1 is MRHNA, CDR2 SNTAGT. V shed 1 base and J shed 1 base, with 9 bases lying between them. CDR3 size: 15 residues. The CDR3 here is CASSDFPSGTDTQYF. Here the CDR3 DNA reads TGTGCCAGCAGTGACTTCCCTAGTGGCACAGATACGCAGTATTTT.

There are a few counts of this clone. The chain combines TRBV19 with TRBJ2-7; 7 nucleotides agree with TRBD2. Germline values: CDR1 LNHDA, CDR2 SQIVND (reference sequence). Trimming removed 1 base from V and 2 bases from J; junction bases left unmatched: 5. The CDR3 runs 15 residues. The CDR3, as DNA: TGTGCCAGTAGTATAGTACTAGCGCAAGCCTACGAGCAGTACTTC. Its translation: CASSIVLAQAYEQYF.

The chain has TRBV4-1 and TRBJ2-2, with TRBD2 matching 7 bases. This CDR3 contains 13 residues. With 4 bases clipped from V and 4 bases from J, the junction kept 0 bases outside the gene matches. The germline V gene has CDR1 MGHRA and CDR2 YSYEKL. The CDR3 region has the DNA TGCGCCAGCAGCCGGGGGGGCACCGGGGAGCTGTTTTTT. Its protein is CASSRGGTGELFF.

This clone has only a few counts. The chain employs TRBV5-6 and TRBJ2-7; 10 positions agree with TRBD2. With V trimmed by 2 bases and J by 0 bases, 5 bases remained unmatched. This CDR3 spans 16 amino acids. The germline gives CDR1 SGHDT, CDR2 YYEEEE. CDR3 residues: CASSFRTSGASYEQYF. The CDR3 nucleotides read TGTGCCAGCAGCTTCCGGACTAGCGGAGCCTCCTACGAGCAGTACTTC.

This chain connects TRBV29-1 to TRBJ2-5; possible D gene TRBD1, 5 bases. The CDR3 length is 14 residues. From germline, CDR1 is SQVTM and CDR2 ANQGSEA. V gave up 8 bases and J gave up 5 bases, with 21 bases separating them. The CDR3, as DNA: TGCAGCACCCGGTCAGGGCCTGTACGTGAGACCCAGTACTTC. Amino acids: CSTRSGPVRETQYF.

The chain couples TRBV23-1 to TRBJ2-7, with D uncertain. TRBV23-1 is an ORF for which the function is uncertain. V was clipped by 4 bases and J by 3 bases, with 10 bases between them. The CDR3 consists of 13 residues. The CDR3 spells CASSPRHHYEQYF. CDR3 nucleotides: TGCGCCAGCAGTCCGCGGCACCACTACGAGCAGTACTTC.

This chain uses TRBV30 with TRBJ1-3; maybe TRBD1 (5 bases). Per the germline V gene, CDR1 is GTSNPN and CDR2 is SVGIG (reference sequence). With 8 bases removed from V and 4 bases from J, the gap between germline ends came to 21 bases. The CDR3 is made up of 15 amino acids. The CDR3 sequence is CAGDVGGWRGNTIYF. The CDR3, as DNA: TGTGCCGGGGACGTCGGTGGGTGGCGGGGAAACACCATATATTTT.

The V and J genes are TRBV5-1 and TRBJ2-3; D remains unclear. This CDR3 is built from 15 residues. In germline, CDR1 is SGHRS, CDR2 YFSETQ. Trimming removed 2 bases from V and 2 bases from J, with 12 bases in between. The CDR3 coding sequence is TGCGCCAGCAGCTTAGGTAGCACCAACACAGATACGCAGTATTTT. Its protein product is CASSLGSTNTDTQYF.

The chain carries TRBV28 and TRBJ2-1; 7 nucleotides agree with TRBD2. V gave up 5 bases and J gave up 3 bases; unmatched junction bases: 7. CDR3 size: 15 residues. Germline-derived CDR1 and CDR2 are MDHEN and SYDVKM. The CDR3 sequence: CASSPTTSYYNEQFF. DNA of the CDR3: TGTGCCAGCAGTCCAACGACTAGCTACTACAATGAGCAGTTCTTC.

The chain joins TRBV5-1 to TRBJ1-6, with D unresolved. Germline CDR1 reads SGHRS; CDR2 reads YFSETQ. This CDR3 spans 14 amino acids. V was trimmed by 3 bases and J by 7 bases, leaving 11 bases between them. The CDR3 DNA sequence: TGCGCCAGCAGCTCTGCGGTCGGGAATTCACCCCTCCACTTT. Residues: CASSSAVGNSPLHF.

This clone was counted between two and nine times. V gene TRBV6-5 combines with J gene TRBJ1-5; D remains unclear. The CDR3 sequence is 14 residues long. V was pared by 6 bases and J by 2 bases, with 11 bases between. Germline V CDR1 and CDR2: MNHEY, SVGAGI. The CDR3 coding sequence is TGTGCCAGCAGCCTGACCCAGGGCAATCAGCCCCAGCATTTT. Its protein is CASSLTQGNQPQHF.

The genes are TRBV3-1 (or the pseudogene TRBV3-2) and TRBJ2-3; 9 bases fit TRBD2. This CDR3 contains 19 residues. Trimming cost V 0 bases and J 4 bases; bases outside gene matches: 14. From germline, CDR1 is LGHDT and CDR2 YNNKEL (reference sequence). In nucleotides, the CDR3 is TGTGCCAGCAGCCAAGATACCCCTAGCGGGACCCCCCCCGCAGATACGCAGTATTTT. Residues: CASSQDTPSGTPPADTQYF.

The chain carries TRBV29-1 and TRBJ2-1; a possible D gene is TRBD2 (6 bases). There are 17 residues in the CDR3. Per the germline V gene, CDR1 is SQVTM and CDR2 is ANQGSEA. Trimming stripped 4 bases from V and 8 bases from J, with 27 bases between. The CDR3 protein is CSVGRALGPRKSDEQFF. CDR3 coding DNA: TGCAGCGTTGGGAGGGCTCTAGGTCCGAGGAAGTCGGATGAGCAGTTCTTC.

This clone was observed a single time. The chain joins TRBV2 to TRBJ1-5, with D unresolved. The germline CDR1 and CDR2 sequences are SNHLY and FYNNEI. CDR3 length equals 18 residues. Trimming stripped 6 bases from V and 0 bases from J, with 21 bases between. CDR3 nucleotide sequence: TGTGCCAGCAGGCTCGGACCGGGGAAGGGCTATAGCAATCAGCCCCAGCATTTT. As protein: CASRLGPGKGYSNQPQHF.

This chain links TRBV7-9 with TRBJ2-2; 9 bases agree with TRBD1. Germline V gene sequence: CDR1 SEHNR, CDR2 FQNEAQ (reference sequence). The trim removed 7 bases at V and 7 bases at J, leaving 13 bases unmatched. The CDR3 loop spans 16 amino acids. CDR3 coding DNA: TGTGCCAGCAAGGCACCGGACAGGGGTGTTTACGGGGAGCTGTTTTTT. It translates to CASKAPDRGVYGELFF.

This clone was seen only once. The rearrangement uses TRBV7-8 and TRBJ2-3; 10 nucleotides match TRBD2. The CDR3 is 17 amino acids. Germline V gives CDR1 SGHVS, CDR2 FQNEAQ. After removal of 5 bases from V and 6 bases from J, the junction contained 14 bases not matched to a gene. CDR3 nucleotides: TGTGCCAGCAGCCCGTCCTGGACTAGCGGAGGGACGGATACGCAGTATTTT. Translating it yields CASSPSWTSGGTDTQYF.

The chain has TRBV10-3 and TRBJ1-1; D remains unclear. This CDR3 contains 14 residues. V was trimmed by 3 bases and J by 2 bases, leaving 10 bases between them. Germline CDR1 is ENHRY and CDR2 is SYGVKD. The CDR3 bases are TGTGCCATCAGTGAAGCCACTCTTAACACTGAAGCTTTCTTT. This encodes CAISEATLNTEAFF.

This chain connects TRBV28 to TRBJ1-1; the match to TRBD1 covers 7 bases. J was trimmed by 3 bases and V by 5 bases; bases with no gene match: 6. The V gene's germline CDR1 is MDHEN and CDR2 SYDVKM. The length of the CDR3 is 14 residues. The CDR3 nucleotides read TGTGCCAGCAGTCCCCCTCAGGGGGACACTGAAGCTTTCTTT. This codes for CASSPPQGDTEAFF.

The J gene is TRBJ2-1, the V gene TRBV6-1, with 9 bases fitting TRBD1. CDR1 MNHNS and CDR2 SASEGT come from the germline V gene. This CDR3 contains 20 residues. V gave up 1 base and J gave up 2 bases; unmatched junction bases: 15. CDR3 sequence reads: CASSEVGQGRVGGTYNEQFF. As DNA, the CDR3 is TGTGCCAGCAGTGAAGTCGGACAGGGGAGGGTGGGTGGTACCTACAATGAGCAGTTCTTC.

In its sample, this clone was seen once. The chain carries TRBV13 and TRBJ2-1; D gene uncertain. From germline, CDR1 is PRHDT and CDR2 FYEKMQ (reference sequence). The CDR3 is 16 amino acids. The V and J ends lost 3 bases and 7 bases respectively, with 19 bases between them. The DNA for the CDR3 is TGTGCCAGCAGCTTTCTCGAAACCCTCGAGTGGAATGAGCAGTTCTTC. Its translation is CASSFLETLEWNEQFF.